Listed here are 29 T cell receptor beta chains from one sample, sequenced in a study of blood T cell repertoires in COVID-19. Clones were read by immunoSEQ multiplex PCR, and TCRdb kept only the in-frame ones, dropping some. The sample has about 80,000 clones, about 79% seen once. Source material: peripheral blood. The source is a human donor in a cohort sampled during active COVID-19.

This clone was counted a single time. This chain links TRBV19 with TRBJ1-1, with no clear D. The CDR3 runs to 13 residues. V dropped 1 base and J dropped 8 bases, with 11 bases sitting between them. The germline CDR1 and CDR2 sequences are LNHDA and SQIVND (reference sequence). CDR3 bases: TGTGCCAGTAGTATAGGAGCCGGGGTGGAAGCTTTCTTT. This translates into CASSIGAGVEAFF. The whole variable domain, filled in from reference TRBV19 and TRBJ1-1, reads DGGITQSPKYLFRKEGQNVTLSCEQNLNHDAMYWYRQDPGQGLRLIYYSQIVNDFQKGDIAEGYSVSREKKESFPLTVTSAQKNPTAFYLCASSIGAGVEAFFGQGTRLTVV.

Only one count was recorded for this clone. The rearrangement uses TRBV3-1 (or the pseudogene TRBV3-2) and TRBJ1-5; 7 bases map to TRBD1. The CDR3 spans 17 residues. Trimming took 3 bases from V and 15 from J; bases not matched to a gene: 23. Germline assignment: CDR1 LGHDT and CDR2 YNNKEL (reference sequence). CDR3 nucleotides: TGTGCCAGCAGCCATGTAGACGCTAGACAGGGAAGGGCGGGTCGGCATTTT. Protein: CASSHVDARQGRAGRHF.

This clone was counted many times. This rearrangement joins TRBV28 to TRBJ2-5, with 7 positions matching TRBD2. This CDR3 is 13 amino acids long. V trimming: 6 bases; J trimming: 5 bases; junction bases outside the gene matches: 6. Germline CDR1 is MDHEN and CDR2 is SYDVKM. The CDR3 loop reads CASRPDGGETQYF. In DNA, the CDR3 is TGTGCCAGCAGGCCGGACGGGGGGGAGACCCAGTACTTC.

This clone is a singleton in its sample. This chain connects TRBV19 to TRBJ1-4; 7 bases line up with TRBD1. The CDR3 has 15 amino acids. Per germline, CDR1 LNHDA and CDR2 SQIVND (reference sequence). V dropped 5 bases and J dropped 7; count of bases not matched to a gene: 10. The CDR3 DNA follows: TGTGCCAGTAGTGACCGACAGGGTTGGGGTGAAAAACTGTTTTTT. Its protein product is CASSDRQGWGEKLFF.

This clone was found a few times. The gene calls are TRBV21-1 and TRBJ1-6; TRBD1 reflects the table's D call only, with no check against the DNA. TRBV21-1 is annotated as a pseudogene. The CDR3 loop spans 16 amino acids. CDR3 residues: CASSFRSDRRNSPLHF. The DNA of the CDR3 is TGTGCCAGCAGCTTCCGATCGGACAGGAGAAATTCACCCCTCCACTTT.

This clone was detected only once. The chain is built from TRBV5-4 and TRBJ1-2; perhaps TRBD1 as D (5 bases). This CDR3 has 13 amino acids. Germline V gene data show CDR1 as SGHNT and CDR2 as YYREEE (reference sequence). Between the trimmed V and J ends, which lost 1 base and 6 bases, there was a span of 10 bases. CDR3 nucleotides: TGTGCCAGCAGCTTGAAGGGGCATGATGGCTACACCTTC. Amino acid sequence: CASSLKGHDGYTF.

The J gene is TRBJ2-1, the V gene TRBV27; D not resolved. This CDR3 is built from 13 residues. Germline V gene data show CDR1 as MNHEY and CDR2 as SMNVEV (reference sequence). Trimming removed 2 bases from V and 4 bases from J, with 6 bases in between. For the CDR3, the DNA is TGTGCCAGCAGTTTAGGCGGTTACAATGAGCAGTTCTTC. Translating it yields CASSLGGYNEQFF.

The chain combines TRBV24-1 with TRBJ1-6, with D possibly TRBD1 on 5 matching bases. The CDR3 is 16 amino acids. V dropped 5 bases and J dropped 6 bases, with 16 bases sitting between them. Germline V CDR1 and CDR2: KGHDR, SFDVKD. CDR3 residues: CATSVRFQGCNSPLHF. For the CDR3, the DNA is TGTGCCACCAGTGTTAGATTCCAGGGATGTAATTCACCCCTCCACTTT.

The CDR3 nucleotides read TGTGCCAGCAGTTTTTGGCTCGCGGGAGTAGGGGAGACCCAGTACTTC. As protein: CASSFWLAGVGETQYF. The V and J genes are TRBV27 and TRBJ2-5, with 7 bases aligning to TRBD2. The CDR3 length is 16 residues. Germline values: CDR1 MNHEY, CDR2 SMNVEV (reference sequence). J was trimmed by 5 bases and V by 3 bases; bases with no gene match: 12.

The CDR3 here is CASSSPRGGQPQHF. In nucleotides, the CDR3 is TGTGCCAGCAGTTCCCCGCGGGGGGGTCAGCCCCAGCATTTT. The chain uses TRBV6-5 and TRBJ1-5; D perhaps matches TRBD1 (5 bases). The CDR3 sequence is 14 residues long. CDR1 is MNHEY and CDR2 is SVGAGI in the germline V gene. With 4 bases removed from V and 6 bases from J, the gap between germline ends came to 13 bases.

The gene calls are TRBV28 and TRBJ2-7; the match to TRBD1 covers 9 bases. Germline assignment: CDR1 MDHEN and CDR2 SYDVKM. CDR3 length: 15 amino acids. V was pared by 10 bases and J by 3 bases, with 13 bases of the junction left unmatched. CDR3 bases: TGTGCCATCGTTACTCCCGGGACAGGGAACTACGAGCAGTACTTC. Its protein is CAIVTPGTGNYEQYF. Looking up the rest from reference TRBV28 and TRBJ2-7 gives the full variable domain: DVKVTQSSRYLVKRTGEKVFLECVQDMDHENMFWYRQDPGLGLRLIYFSYDVKMKEKGDIPEGYSVSREKKERFSLILESASTNQTSMYLCAIVTPGTGNYEQYFGPGTRLTVT.

This sequence joins TRBV6-4 and TRBJ2-3; 12 nucleotides line up with TRBD2. Germline trimming cut 3 bases from V and 4 bases from J; bases unmatched to any gene: 2. In germline, CDR1 is MRHNA, CDR2 SNTAGT. The CDR3 extends over 15 amino acids. DNA for the CDR3: TGTGCCAGCAGTGAACTAGCGGGGGGCTCAGATACGCAGTATTTT. Translation: CASSELAGGSDTQYF.

V gene TRBV3-1 (or the pseudogene TRBV3-2) combines with J gene TRBJ1-1, with D perhaps matching TRBD1 (5 bases). V was trimmed by 7 bases and J by 3 bases, leaving 12 bases between them. CDR1 is LGHDT, CDR2 YNNKEL, per germline (reference sequence). The CDR3 is 13 amino acids. CDR3 loop: CASKPGGYTEAFF. Written as DNA, the CDR3 is TGTGCCAGCAAGCCGGGGGGGTACACTGAAGCTTTCTTT.

The chain combines TRBV6-5 with TRBJ2-7, with D uncertain. In germline, CDR1 is MNHEY, CDR2 SVGAGI. The CDR3 is 14 residues long. Trimming cost V 7 bases and J 3 bases, with 16 bases left between them. The CDR3 is CASTPRGPNYEQYF. DNA of the CDR3: TGTGCCAGCACCCCTCGAGGTCCTAACTACGAGCAGTACTTC.

The rearrangement uses TRBV6-2 or TRBV6-3 and TRBJ2-6, with TRBD1 identical over 10 bases. Trimming removed 2 bases from V and 0 bases from J; junction bases left unmatched: 4. This CDR3 is built from 18 residues. Germline V gene sequence: CDR1 MNHEY, CDR2 SVGEGT. The CDR3 is CASSYGTGAPSGANVLTF. CDR3 nucleotides: TGTGCCAGCAGTTACGGGACAGGGGCCCCCTCTGGGGCCAACGTCCTGACTTTC.

V is TRBV11-2 and J is TRBJ1-6; 7 positions match TRBD1. This CDR3 is built from 18 residues. Germline CDR1 SGHAT, CDR2 FQNNGV. The trim removed 0 bases at V and 3 bases at J, leaving 8 bases unmatched. The CDR3 here is CASSLDRQGVNYNSPLHF. Here the CDR3 DNA reads TGTGCCAGCAGCTTAGATCGGCAGGGGGTGAACTATAATTCACCCCTCCACTTT.

The chain has TRBV14 and TRBJ2-3; 11 nucleotides line up with TRBD2. CDR3 length: 16 amino acids. The junction had 5 bases not matched to a gene; V was cut back by 4 bases and J by 2 bases. Germline CDR1 SGHDN, CDR2 FVKESK. CDR3 region: CASSPLTSGVTDTQYF. The CDR3 DNA reads as TGTGCCAGCAGCCCCTTGACTAGCGGGGTCACAGATACGCAGTATTTT. Complete variable domain (other parts from reference TRBV14 and TRBJ2-3): EAGVTQFPSHSVIEKGQTVTLRCDPISGHDNLYWYRRVMGKEIKFLLHFVKESKQDESGMPNNRFLAERTGGTYSTLKVQPAELEDSGVYFCASSPLTSGVTDTQYFGPGTRLTVL.

The chain carries TRBV3-1 (or the pseudogene TRBV3-2) and TRBJ1-6, with D possibly TRBD1 on 5 matching bases. CDR1 is LGHDT and CDR2 is YNNKEL in the germline V gene (reference sequence). The ends were cut back, 1 base at V and 3 bases at J, with 7 bases in the middle. There are 15 residues in the CDR3. CDR3 DNA sequence: TGTGCCAGCAGCCAAGGCGGGGGCTATAATTCACCCCTCCACTTT. Encoded protein: CASSQGGGYNSPLHF.

The genes are TRBV5-1 and TRBJ2-7; D is perhaps TRBD1 (6 bases). CDR1 is SGHRS, CDR2 YFSETQ, per germline. This CDR3 spans 14 amino acids. The V end was cut by 3 bases, the J end by 2 bases, with 12 bases between. The CDR3 loop is CASSSPTGPYEQYF. The CDR3 nucleotides read TGCGCCAGCAGCTCGCCTACAGGGCCCTACGAGCAGTACTTC.

The J gene is TRBJ2-3, the V gene TRBV24-1, with a weak D call TRBD2 (6 bases). Germline values: CDR1 KGHDR, CDR2 SFDVKD. The V gene lost 6 bases and the J gene lost 6 bases, with 15 bases spanning the gap. The CDR3 runs to 14 residues. CDR3 amino acids: CATSSGSEGDTQYF. CDR3 sequence (DNA): TGTGCCACCAGTAGCGGGTCAGAGGGTGATACGCAGTATTTT.

The V call is TRBV29-1, the J call TRBJ2-5, with D possibly matching TRBD2 (5 bases). Deletions cut 6 bases from V and 1 base from J, with 12 bases between. CDR3 length equals 13 residues. Per germline, CDR1 SQVTM and CDR2 ANQGSEA. The CDR3: CSVLGMFQETQYF. DNA of the CDR3: TGCAGCGTACTAGGGATGTTCCAAGAGACCCAGTACTTC.

The chain joins TRBV4-1 to TRBJ2-3, with D perhaps TRBD2 (6 bases). The germline CDR1 and CDR2 sequences are MGHRA and YSYEKL. V was cut by 8 bases and J by 5 bases, with 17 bases left in between. The CDR3 sequence is 14 residues long. CDR3 DNA sequence: TGCGCCAGCTCCCGGGAGCCAGCTAAAGATACGCAGTATTTT. Translated, it gives CASSREPAKDTQYF.

The rearrangement links TRBV7-2 to TRBJ2-1, with 11 bases that match TRBD2. Germline CDR1 SGHTA, CDR2 FQGNSA. The CDR3 consists of 16 residues. V lost 4 bases and J lost 8; bases outside the gene matches: 10. CDR3 in DNA: TGTGCCAGCAGCTACAATCTAGCGGGAGGAAGGGATGAGCAGTTCTTC. Its protein is CASSYNLAGGRDEQFF.

The chain combines TRBV4-1 with TRBJ1-4; TRBD1 agrees at 9 bases. Germline trimming cut 6 bases from V and 8 bases from J; bases unmatched to any gene: 10. Germline-derived CDR1 and CDR2 are MGHRA and YSYEKL. CDR3 length equals 15 residues. The CDR3 nucleotides are TGCGCCAGCAGTATCCTACAGGGGGCGGGAGAAAAACTGTTTTTT. As protein: CASSILQGAGEKLFF.

This clone was counted a single time. The gene calls are TRBV28 and TRBJ2-7; 10 bases agree with TRBD2. Germline V gives CDR1 MDHEN, CDR2 SYDVKM. The CDR3 extends over 22 amino acids. V was clipped by 2 bases and J by 2 bases; unmatched bases: 24. CDR3 nucleotide sequence: TGTGCCAGCAGTTTAGGGCGCGCTTCCAGGATTAGCGGGGGGCCGTGGACCTACGAGCAGTACTTC. Amino acids: CASSLGRASRISGGPWTYEQYF.

The rearrangement links TRBV9 to TRBJ2-5; possible D gene TRBD1, 6 bases. V lost 5 bases to trimming and J lost 3 bases, with 14 bases between them. The CDR3 consists of 14 residues. Germline CDR1 reads SGDLS; CDR2 reads YYNGEE. The CDR3 region has the DNA TGTGCCAGCAGTCAGGGGCAGGGAAAAGAGACCCAGTACTTC. Its protein is CASSQGQGKETQYF.

The chain joins TRBV6-1 to TRBJ1-6, with TRBD1 as a possible D gene (6 bases). The CDR3 consists of 16 residues. V lost 3 bases and J 5 bases, leaving 14 bases between the germline ends. Germline CDR1 is MNHNS and CDR2 is SASEGT. The CDR3 loop is CASSDWLDRDNSPLHF. The CDR3 DNA follows: TGTGCCAGCAGTGATTGGTTGGACAGAGATAATTCACCCCTCCACTTT.

Here the CDR3 reads CASRLFGLAGEPETQYF. The CDR3 bases are TGTGCCAGCAGACTATTTGGACTAGCGGGGGAACCGGAGACCCAGTACTTC. The chain combines TRBV27 with TRBJ2-5, with TRBD2 matching 13 bases. This CDR3 is built from 17 residues. The J segment lost 5 bases and the V segment lost 6 bases, leaving 12 bases of the junction unmatched. Germline lookup yields CDR1 MNHEY and CDR2 SMNVEV (reference sequence).

The V and J genes are TRBV19 and TRBJ2-3; 7 bases agree with TRBD2. The CDR3 runs 16 residues. The V gene's germline CDR1 is LNHDA and CDR2 SQIVND (reference sequence). The ends lost 4 bases at V and 0 bases at J; junction bases unmatched: 7. The CDR3 is CASSRSGRGSTDTQYF. CDR3 sequence (DNA): TGTGCCAGTAGTAGATCAGGGAGGGGTAGCACAGATACGCAGTATTTT.